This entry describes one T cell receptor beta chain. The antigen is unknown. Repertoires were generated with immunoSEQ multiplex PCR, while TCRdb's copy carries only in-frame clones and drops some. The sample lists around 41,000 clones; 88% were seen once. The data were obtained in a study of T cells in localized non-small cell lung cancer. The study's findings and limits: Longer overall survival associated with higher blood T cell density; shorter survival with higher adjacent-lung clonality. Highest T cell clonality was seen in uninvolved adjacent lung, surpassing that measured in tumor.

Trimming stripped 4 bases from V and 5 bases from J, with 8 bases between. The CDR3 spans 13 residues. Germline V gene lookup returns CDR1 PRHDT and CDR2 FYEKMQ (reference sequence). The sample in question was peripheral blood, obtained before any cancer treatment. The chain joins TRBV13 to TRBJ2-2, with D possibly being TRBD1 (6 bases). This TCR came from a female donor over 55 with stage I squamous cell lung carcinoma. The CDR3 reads CASSSRGTGELFF. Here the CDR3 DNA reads TGTGCCAGCAGCTCGAGGGGGACCGGGGAGCTGTTTTTT.